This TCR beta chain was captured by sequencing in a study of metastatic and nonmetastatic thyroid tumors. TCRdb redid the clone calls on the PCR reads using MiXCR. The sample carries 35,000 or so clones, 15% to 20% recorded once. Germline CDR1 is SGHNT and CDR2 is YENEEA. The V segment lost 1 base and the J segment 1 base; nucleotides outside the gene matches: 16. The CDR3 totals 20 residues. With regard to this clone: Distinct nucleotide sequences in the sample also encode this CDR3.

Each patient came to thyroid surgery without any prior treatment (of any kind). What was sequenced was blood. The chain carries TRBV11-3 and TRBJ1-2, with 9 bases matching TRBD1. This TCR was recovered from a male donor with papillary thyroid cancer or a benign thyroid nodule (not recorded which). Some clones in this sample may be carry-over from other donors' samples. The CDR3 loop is CASSLVGGGGQGVGNYGYTF. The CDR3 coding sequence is TGTGCCAGCAGCTTAGTCGGGGGCGGGGGACAGGGTGTTGGTAACTATGGCTACACCTTC.